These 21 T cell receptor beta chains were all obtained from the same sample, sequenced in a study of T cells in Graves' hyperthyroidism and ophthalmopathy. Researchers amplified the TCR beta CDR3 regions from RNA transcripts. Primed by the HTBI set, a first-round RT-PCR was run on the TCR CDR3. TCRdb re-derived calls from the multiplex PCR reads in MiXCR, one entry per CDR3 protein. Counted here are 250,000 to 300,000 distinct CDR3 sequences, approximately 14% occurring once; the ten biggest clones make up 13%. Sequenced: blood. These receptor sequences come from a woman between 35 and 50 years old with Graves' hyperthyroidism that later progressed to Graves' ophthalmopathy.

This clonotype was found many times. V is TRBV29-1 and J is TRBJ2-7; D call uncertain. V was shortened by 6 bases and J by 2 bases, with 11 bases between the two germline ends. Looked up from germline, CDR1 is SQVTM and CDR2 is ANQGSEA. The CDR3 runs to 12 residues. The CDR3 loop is CSVLRGTYEQYF. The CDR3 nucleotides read TGCAGCGTGCTTCGAGGCACCTACGAGCAGTACTTC.

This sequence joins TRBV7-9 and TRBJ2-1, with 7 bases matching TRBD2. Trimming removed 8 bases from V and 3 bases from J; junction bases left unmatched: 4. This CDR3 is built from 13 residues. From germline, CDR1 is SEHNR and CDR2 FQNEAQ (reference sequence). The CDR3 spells CASGAGLYNEQFF. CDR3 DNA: TGTGCCAGCGGAGCGGGGCTCTACAATGAGCAGTTCTTC.

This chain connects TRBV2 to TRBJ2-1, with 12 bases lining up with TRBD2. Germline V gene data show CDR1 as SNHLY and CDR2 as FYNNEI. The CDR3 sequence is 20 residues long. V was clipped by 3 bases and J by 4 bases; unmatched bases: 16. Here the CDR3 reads CASSDPEGASGRAEYNEQFF. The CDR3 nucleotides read TGTGCCAGCAGTGACCCCGAGGGGGCTAGCGGGAGGGCCGAGTACAATGAGCAGTTCTTC.

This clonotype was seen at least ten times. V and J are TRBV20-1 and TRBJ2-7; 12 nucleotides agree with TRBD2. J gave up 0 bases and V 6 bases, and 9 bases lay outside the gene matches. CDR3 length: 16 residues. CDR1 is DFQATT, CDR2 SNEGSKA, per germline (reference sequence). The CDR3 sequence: CSARGLAGRSSYEQYF. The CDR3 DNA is TGCAGTGCCCGGGGACTAGCGGGCCGTAGCTCCTACGAGCAGTACTTC.

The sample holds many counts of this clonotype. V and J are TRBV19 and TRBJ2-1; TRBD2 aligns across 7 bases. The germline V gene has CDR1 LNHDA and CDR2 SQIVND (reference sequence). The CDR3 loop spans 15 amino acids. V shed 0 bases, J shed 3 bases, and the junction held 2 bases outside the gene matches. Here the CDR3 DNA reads TGTGCCAGTAGTATAGAGGCTAGCGGCTACAATGAGCAGTTCTTC. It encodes CASSIEASGYNEQFF.

The CDR3 is CASSVDREPGTQYF. The DNA of the CDR3 is TGTGCCAGCAGTGTCGACAGGGAACCGGGGACCCAGTACTTC. V usage is TRBV27 and J usage is TRBJ2-5; 7 bases fit TRBD1. Germline CDR1 MNHEY, CDR2 SMNVEV (reference sequence). Unmatched junction bases numbered 10, after V lost 5 bases and J lost 7 bases. This CDR3 has 14 amino acids.

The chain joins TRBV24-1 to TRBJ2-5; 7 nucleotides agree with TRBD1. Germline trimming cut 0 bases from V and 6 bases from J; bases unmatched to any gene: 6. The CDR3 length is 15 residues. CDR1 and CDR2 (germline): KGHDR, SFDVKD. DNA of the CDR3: TGTGCCACCAGTGATTTGCAAGGGGGCAGGCAGACCCAGTACTTC. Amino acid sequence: CATSDLQGGRQTQYF.

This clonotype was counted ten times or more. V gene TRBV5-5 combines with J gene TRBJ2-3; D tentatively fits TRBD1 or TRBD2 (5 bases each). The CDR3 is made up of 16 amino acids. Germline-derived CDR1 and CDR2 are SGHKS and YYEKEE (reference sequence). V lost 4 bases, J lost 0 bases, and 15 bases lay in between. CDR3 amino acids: CASSQGRFPSTDTQYF. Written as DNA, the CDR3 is TGTGCCAGCAGCCAGGGACGCTTTCCTAGCACAGATACGCAGTATTTT.

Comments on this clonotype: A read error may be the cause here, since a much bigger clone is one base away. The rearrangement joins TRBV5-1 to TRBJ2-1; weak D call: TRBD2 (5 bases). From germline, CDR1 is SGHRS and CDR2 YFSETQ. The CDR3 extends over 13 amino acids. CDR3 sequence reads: CAGSPDSRPEQFF. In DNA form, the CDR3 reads TGCGCCGGCAGCCCGGACTCCCGCCCGGAGCAGTTCTTC.

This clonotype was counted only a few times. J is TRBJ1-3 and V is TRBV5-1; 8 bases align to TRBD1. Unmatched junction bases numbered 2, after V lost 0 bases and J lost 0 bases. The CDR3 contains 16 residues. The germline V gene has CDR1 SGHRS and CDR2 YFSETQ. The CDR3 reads CASSLGTGGSGNTIYF. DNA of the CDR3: TGCGCCAGCAGCTTGGGTACAGGGGGCTCTGGAAACACCATATATTTT.

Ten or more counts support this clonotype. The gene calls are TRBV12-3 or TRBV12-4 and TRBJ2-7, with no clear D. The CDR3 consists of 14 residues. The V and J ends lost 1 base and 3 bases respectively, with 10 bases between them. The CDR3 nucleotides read TGTGCCAGCAGTTTAGAGATCCGGCACTACGAGCAGTACTTC. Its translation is CASSLEIRHYEQYF.

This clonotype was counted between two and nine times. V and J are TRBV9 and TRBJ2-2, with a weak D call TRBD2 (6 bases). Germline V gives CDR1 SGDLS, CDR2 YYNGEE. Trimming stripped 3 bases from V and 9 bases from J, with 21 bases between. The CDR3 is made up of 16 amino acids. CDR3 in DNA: TGTGCCAGCAGCGCCCGGACTACGAGAGGGACCAGGGAGCTGTTTTTT. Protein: CASSARTTRGTRELFF.

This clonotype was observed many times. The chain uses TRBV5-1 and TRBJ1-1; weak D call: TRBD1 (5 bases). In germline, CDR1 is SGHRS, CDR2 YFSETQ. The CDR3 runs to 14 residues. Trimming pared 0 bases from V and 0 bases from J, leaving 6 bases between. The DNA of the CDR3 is TGCGCCAGCAGCTTGGTGACAGTGAACACTGAAGCTTTCTTT. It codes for CASSLVTVNTEAFF.

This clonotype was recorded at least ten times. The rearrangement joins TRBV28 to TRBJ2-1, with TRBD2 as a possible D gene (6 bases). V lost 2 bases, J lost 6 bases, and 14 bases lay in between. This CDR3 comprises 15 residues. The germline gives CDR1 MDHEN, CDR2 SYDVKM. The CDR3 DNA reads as TGTGCCAGCAGTTTAATGGATCTAGCGACCAATGAGCAGTTCTTC. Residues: CASSLMDLATNEQFF.

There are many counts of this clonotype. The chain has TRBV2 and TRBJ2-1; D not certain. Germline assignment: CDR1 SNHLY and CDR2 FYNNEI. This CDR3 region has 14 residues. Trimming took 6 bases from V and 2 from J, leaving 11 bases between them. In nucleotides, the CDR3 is TGTGCCAGCAGCAAGGACGCCACCTACAATGAGCAGTTCTTC. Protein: CASSKDATYNEQFF.

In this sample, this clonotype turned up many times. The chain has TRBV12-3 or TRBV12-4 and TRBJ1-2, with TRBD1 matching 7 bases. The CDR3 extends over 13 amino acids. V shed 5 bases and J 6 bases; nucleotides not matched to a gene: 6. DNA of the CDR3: TGTGCCAGCAGTCCAGGGGGAGGGCATGGCTACACCTTC. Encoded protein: CASSPGGGHGYTF.

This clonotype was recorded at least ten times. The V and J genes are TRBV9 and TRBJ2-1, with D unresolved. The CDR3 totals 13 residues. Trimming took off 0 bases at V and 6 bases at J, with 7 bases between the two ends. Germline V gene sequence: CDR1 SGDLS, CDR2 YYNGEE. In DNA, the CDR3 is TGTGCCAGCAGCGTAGCGGCTGTCAATGAGCAGTTCTTC. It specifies CASSVAAVNEQFF.

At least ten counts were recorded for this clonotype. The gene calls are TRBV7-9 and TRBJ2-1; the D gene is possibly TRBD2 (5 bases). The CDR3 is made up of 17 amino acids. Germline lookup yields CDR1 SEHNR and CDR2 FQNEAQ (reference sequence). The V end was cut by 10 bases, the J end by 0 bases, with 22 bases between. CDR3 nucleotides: TGTGCCACCCGACCAGGTGAGGGCAGACTCTCCTACAATGAGCAGTTCTTC. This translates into CATRPGEGRLSYNEQFF.

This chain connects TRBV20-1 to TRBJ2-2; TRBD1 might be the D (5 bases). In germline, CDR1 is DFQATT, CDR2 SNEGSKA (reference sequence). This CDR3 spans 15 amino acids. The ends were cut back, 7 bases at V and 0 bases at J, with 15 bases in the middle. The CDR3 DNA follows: TGCAGTGTTCCGGCAGGGCTTACGAACACCGGGGAGCTGTTTTTT. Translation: CSVPAGLTNTGELFF.

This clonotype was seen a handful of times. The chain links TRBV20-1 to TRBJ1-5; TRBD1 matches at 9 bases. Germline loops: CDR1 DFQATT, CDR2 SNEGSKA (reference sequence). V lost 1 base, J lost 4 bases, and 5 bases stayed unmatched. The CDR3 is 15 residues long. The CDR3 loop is CSARGRQGENQPQHF. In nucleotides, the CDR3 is TGCAGTGCTAGAGGACGACAGGGGGAAAATCAGCCCCAGCATTTT.

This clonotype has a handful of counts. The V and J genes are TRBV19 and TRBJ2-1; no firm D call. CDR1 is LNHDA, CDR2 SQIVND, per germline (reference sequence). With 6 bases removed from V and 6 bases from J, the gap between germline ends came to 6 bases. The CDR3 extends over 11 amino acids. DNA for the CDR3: TGTGCCAGTAGACGTAGCAATGAGCAGTTCTTC. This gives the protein CASRRSNEQFF.